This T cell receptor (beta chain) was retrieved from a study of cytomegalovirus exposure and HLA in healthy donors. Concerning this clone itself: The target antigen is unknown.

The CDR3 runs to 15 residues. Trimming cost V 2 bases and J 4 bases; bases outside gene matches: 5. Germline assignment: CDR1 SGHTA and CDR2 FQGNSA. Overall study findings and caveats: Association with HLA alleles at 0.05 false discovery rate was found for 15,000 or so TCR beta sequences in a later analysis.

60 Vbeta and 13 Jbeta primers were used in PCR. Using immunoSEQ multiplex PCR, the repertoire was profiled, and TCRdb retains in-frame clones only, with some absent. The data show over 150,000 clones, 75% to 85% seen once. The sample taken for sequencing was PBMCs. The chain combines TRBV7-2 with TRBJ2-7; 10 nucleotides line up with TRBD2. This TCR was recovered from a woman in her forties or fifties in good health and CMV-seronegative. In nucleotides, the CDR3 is TGTGCCAGCAGCTTACTAGCGGGAGAGGTTTACGAGCAGTACTTC. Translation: CASSLLAGEVYEQYF. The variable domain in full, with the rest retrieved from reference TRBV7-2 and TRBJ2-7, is GAGVSQSPSNKVTEKGKDVELRCDPISGHTALYWYRQSLGQGLEFLIYFQGNSAPDKSGLPSDRFSAERTGGSVSTLTIQRTQQEDSAVYLCASSLLAGEVYEQYFGPGTRLTVT.